The entry below describes one T cell receptor (beta chain). Antigen unknown. The sample comes from a study of CD8+CD57+ T cells in acquired aplastic anemia. Study-level points and caveats: Researchers report that approximately 28 CD8+ CDR3 sequences appeared in both patients and controls.

It was genomic DNA that served as the template for profiling TCR beta VDJ and CDR3. One entry per CDR3 protein, called by TCRdb with MiXCR from the reads. The sample consists of approximately 200,000 distinct CDR3 sequences, roughly 50% of them appearing once. This CDR3 comprises 15 residues. After removal of 6 bases from V and 3 bases from J, the junction contained 9 bases not matched to a gene. CDR1 and CDR2 (germline): LGHNT, FRNRAP. Patients picked for sequencing had shown CD8+CD57+ cell expansion detected by flow cytometry. Severe acquired aplastic anemia was present in every patient. The source of this sequence is a human donor with aplastic anemia. The sequenced sample was sorted CD4+, CD8+, or CD8+CD57+ T cells (not recorded which) from PBMCs. The V call is TRBV12-5, the J call TRBJ2-7; 9 bases map to TRBD1. As DNA, the CDR3 is TGTGCTAGTGGCCCGAAGGGACAGGGAAACTACGAGCAGTACTTC. Translated, it gives CASGPKGQGNYEQYF. Supplemented by reference TRBV12-5 and TRBJ2-7, the full variable domain reads DARVTQTPRHKVTEMGQEVTMRCQPILGHNTVFWYRQTMMQGLELLAYFRNRAPLDDSGMPKDRFSAEMPDATLATLKIQPSEPRDSAVYFCASGPKGQGNYEQYFGPGTRLTVT.